This TCR beta chain was obtained from a study of control samples from healthy donors and cancer patients. TCRdb's copy holds only in-frame clones and misses some; the assay was immunoSEQ multiplex PCR. The table records tens of thousands of clones, 93% of them present only once. Unmatched junction bases numbered 9, after V lost 0 bases and J lost 2 bases. The CDR3 is 17 amino acids. CDR1 and CDR2 (germline): SGHNT, YYREEE (reference sequence). The gene calls are TRBV5-4 and TRBJ1-2; TRBD1 agrees at 8 bases. This receptor was taken from a woman in her forties with lung cancer. The sample was PBMCs. CDR3 sequence (DNA): TGTGCCAGCAGCTTGGCCTGGACAGGGTTAGACAACTATGGCTACACCTTC. Protein product: CASSLAWTGLDNYGYTF.